This TCR beta chain was recorded in a study of blood T cell repertoires in COVID-19. Study background: Specimens from acute and convalescent COVID-19 originated in the United States, Italy and Spain. The cDNA or gDNA used as material had been derived from T cells, B-cell-depleted T cells, or PBMCs.

Germline V CDR1 and CDR2: MNHEY, SVGEGT. This CDR3 is built from 13 residues. V lost 3 bases, J lost 6 bases, and 12 bases lay in between. Profiling relied on immunoSEQ multiplex PCR, and the TCRdb table lists in-frame clones only, not all of them. The sample has 120,000 or so clones, 70% to 90% seen once. Specimen: peripheral blood. J is TRBJ2-7 and V is TRBV6-2 or TRBV6-3, with a tentative D call TRBD2 (5 bases). The sequence was obtained from a middle-aged man with acute or convalescent COVID-19. The CDR3 nucleotides are TGTGCCAGCAGTTATCATGACGCGGGCGAGCAGTACTTC. Residues: CASSYHDAGEQYF.